These 6 T cell receptor beta chains came from one sample sequenced in a study of T cells after yellow fever vaccination. TCRdb ran MiXCR on the 5' RACE reads and lists one entry per CDR3 protein. This table holds some 70,000 distinct CDR3 sequences, just over 6.5% found once. The source material was CD8+ T cells sorted from PBMCs, sampled about 41 days after the first yellow fever vaccination. The source of these receptors is a young man who received the YFV17D yellow fever vaccine.

At least ten counts were recorded for this clonotype. The chain carries TRBV4-1 and TRBJ1-1; TRBD1 might be the D (5 bases). Germline-derived CDR1 and CDR2 are MGHRA and YSYEKL. Trimming stripped 4 bases from V and 0 bases from J, with 15 bases between. This CDR3 contains 16 residues. CDR3: CASSPQEGLLNTEAFF. Here the CDR3 DNA reads TGCGCCAGCAGCCCCCAGGAGGGACTTTTGAACACTGAAGCTTTCTTT.

The chain couples TRBV29-1 to TRBJ2-1; either TRBD1 or TRBD2 may fit D (5 bases each). CDR3 length: 13 residues. CDR1 SQVTM and CDR2 ANQGSEA come from the germline V gene. Deletions cut 4 bases from V and 7 bases from J, with 14 bases between. The CDR3 DNA is TGCAGCGTTGCGGGACCTTCGGCAAATGAGCAGTTCTTC. This sequence encodes CSVAGPSANEQFF.

The V call is TRBV5-6, the J call TRBJ2-7, with D possibly matching TRBD2 (7 bases). The CDR3 totals 16 residues. The V and J ends lost 0 bases and 4 bases respectively, with 17 bases between them. The V gene's germline CDR1 is SGHDT and CDR2 YYEEEE. The CDR3 bases are TGTGCCAGCAGCTTGGGGGGCCGGGGGGCGCATTACGAGCAGTACTTC. Translation: CASSLGGRGAHYEQYF.

Many counts were recorded for this clonotype. The V gene is TRBV7-2, the J gene TRBJ2-3; 8 bases fit TRBD2. V shed 7 bases, J shed 10 bases, and the junction held 13 bases outside the gene matches. Per the germline V gene, CDR1 is SGHTA and CDR2 is FQGNSA. This CDR3 is 14 amino acids long. CDR3 sequence (DNA): TGTGCCAGCACCCGAAACGGGGGGGCGGGTGCGCAGTATTTT. Translation: CASTRNGGAGAQYF.

The sample holds many counts of this clonotype. The chain combines TRBV4-1 with TRBJ2-1; 8 bases line up with TRBD1. The CDR3 contains 16 residues. Losses at the gene ends were 0 bases for V and 7 bases for J; bases not matched to a gene: 8. Per the germline V gene, CDR1 is MGHRA and CDR2 is YSYEKL. CDR3 DNA sequence: TGCGCCAGCAGCCAAGAACAGGGGGGAGTCTCTAATGAGCAGTTCTTC. Translation gives CASSQEQGGVSNEQFF.

Many counts were recorded for this clonotype. V usage is TRBV7-9 and J usage is TRBJ2-1, with 11 bases matching TRBD2. V lost 5 bases to trimming and J lost 10 bases; unmatched junction nucleotides: 10. CDR3 length: 15 residues. Per the germline V gene, CDR1 is SEHNR and CDR2 is FQNEAQ (reference sequence). The CDR3, as DNA: TGTGCCAGCAGCCGTAGCGGGGGGGCCTTTCGAGAGCAGTTCTTC. It codes for CASSRSGGAFREQFF.